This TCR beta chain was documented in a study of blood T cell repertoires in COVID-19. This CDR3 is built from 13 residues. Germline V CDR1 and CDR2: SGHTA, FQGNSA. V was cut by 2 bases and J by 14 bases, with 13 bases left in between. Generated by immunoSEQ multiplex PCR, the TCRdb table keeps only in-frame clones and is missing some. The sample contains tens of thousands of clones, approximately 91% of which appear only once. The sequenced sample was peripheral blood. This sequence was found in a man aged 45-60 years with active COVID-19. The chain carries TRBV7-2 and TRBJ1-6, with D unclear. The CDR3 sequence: CASSLSSKNTLHF. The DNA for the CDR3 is TGTGCCAGCAGCTTATCTTCCAAAAACACCCTCCACTTT.